This TCR beta chain is from a study of shared clonotypes between healthy human individuals (TCRdb year 2020). Looking at the study overall: Three men and two women, aged 18 to 49 years, made up the cohort. For each donor, CD4 naive and CD4 memory were each given three plates, CD8 naive was given two plates, and CD8 memory was given one plate. Each donor's leukapheresis produced roughly between roughly 0.85 and 10 billion PBMCs. Libraries were prepared and TCR repertoires were sequenced by different laboratories using diverse techniques, in order to increase sequencing depth and limit assay-specific biases. Blood TCR repertoires of 5 or 6 healthy adults were deeply sequenced to estimate repertoire size and the extent of clonotype sharing between individuals. The full study reports these points: Based on pairwise subsampling, the degree of clonotype sharing among donors was expected to be affected by sequencing depth. Only blood was sampled, and tissue TCR repertoires likely differ from those in blood. When several donors were compared, the shared fraction of clonotypes was 5% to 6.5% for naive CD4, around 3.5% for naive CD8, more than 2% for memory CD4, and about 0.36% for memory CD8. Incomplete sequencing was indicated by rarefaction of sorted-subset datasets, despite the large sequencing depth. Naive subsets generally had larger estimated clonotype richness than memory subsets did. Compared with non-shared clonotypes, the clonotypes found in all four sorted-subset donors had higher generation probabilities. The genetic and exposure-history diversity represented was limited by the small number of donors.

The donors were healthy, HIV-negative adults with no recently reported acute infections or vaccinations. Only Caucasian adults living in Nashville, Tennessee, USA were represented among the donors. Magnetic negative selection was used to enrich CD4+ T cells, after which naive cells were positively selected on CD45RA and the negative fraction became the memory subset. After blood collection by leukapheresis, PBMCs were isolated using Ficoll-Histopaque density gradient centrifugation and then cryopreserved in the vapor phase of liquid nitrogen. Analytical flow cytometry was used to check the purity and quantity of each magnetically sorted T cell population. From each sorted fraction, genomic DNA was isolated and quantified by UV absorbance on a Nanodrop 2000c. Details on this clone: Its specific antigen is unknown. Base-call qualities are not available, and no considerably larger clone is one nucleotide away. In the same sample, other DNA sequences code for this CDR3.

Using the deep immunoSEQ assay, multiplex PCR amplified TCR CDR3 regions from genomic DNA. Genomic DNA extracted from each cell subset was distributed evenly over all wells of several immunoSEQ 96-well plates, and each plate served as one replicate. Each replicate PCR for sorted subsets received roughly 0.2 ug genomic DNA, equal to roughly 30,000 T cell genomes. Purified libraries were measured with a Qubit 3.0 fluorometer, size-checked on a Bioanalyzer 2100, and measured again with the KAPA Library Quantification kit. Each immunoSEQ 96-well plate was sequenced on its own single-read 150-cycle Illumina NextSeq 550 flow cell. As for how the authors treated the data: The immunoSEQ output contained only junctional sequences without quality scores, so filtering could not match that applied to full-length reads. To assign V/J genes and CDR3, sequences were annotated against IMGT germline references using PyIR, a Python wrapper for IgBLAST v1.9. Reads were removed for weak V/J assignments (E-value above 1e-6), missing CDR3, stop codons, out-of-frame junctions, or ambiguous translated residues. V3J clonotypes were defined as sequences sharing an identical inferred V gene, J gene, and CDR3 amino acid sequence. To compute the percentage overlap between repertoires, the number of shared unique clonotypes was divided by the size of the smaller repertoire. RTK rarefaction, the Chao1 estimator, and Recon v2.1 estimates of unobserved clonotypes were used to assess repertoire richness. For all TCRbeta clonotypes obtained by the gDNA method from four donors, generation probabilities were computed with OLGA. TCRdb took this table from immuneACCESS and kept in-frame rearrangements with V and J called. Such tables lack part of the clones; where checked against another copy, unresolved V genes explain under half of the gap, and the rest is unexplained. Clone size and V and J calls were adopted from that table, with D and trimming inferred from the DNA. This sample lists 200,000 to 250,000 clones; 65% were detected once. Approximately 10% of the sample is taken by the ten largest.

V is cut by 8 bases and J by 8 bases, and the space between the germline ends is 21 bases. The CDR3 runs 15 residues from the cysteine to the phenylalanine. Left in the record is the CDR3 DNA by itself, 45 bases read in frame from the first base. The germline V gene yields MGHDK for CDR1 and SYGVNS for CDR2. Sequencing input: memory CD4+ T cells sorted from blood. The sample's cell subset or site, from its label and the paper: CD45RA-negative fraction. This receptor was obtained from a man aged 25-40 years in good health. The chain was built from TRBV25-1 and TRBJ1-4; tentative D gene TRBD1, with 6 bases matching. The bases are TGTGCCAGCTCCCAAGTCGCGGGGGCCAGCGAAAAACTGTTTTTT. Translation gives CASSQVAGASEKLFF.